This T cell receptor beta chain was identified in a study of a mutant IDH1 vaccine in newly diagnosed glioma. About the study: It was radiotherapy, temozolomide, or both that patients received previously, with most receiving both.

Clones were sequenced by immunoSEQ multiplex PCR, and TCRdb holds only the in-frame ones, with some missing. The sample comprises about 63,000 clones, more than 70% of which are singletons, and 4.6% rests with the top ten. Time point given: baseline, week 1 (first vaccination visit). Treatment meaning: pre-vaccination baseline after standard-of-care therapy. Trimming pared 1 base from V and 5 bases from J, leaving 10 bases between. CDR3 size: 14 residues. Germline CDR1 LNHDA, CDR2 SQIVND (reference sequence). This sequence was found in a young woman with glioma. Some clones in this sample may be carry-over from other donors' samples. The sequenced sample was peripheral blood mononuclear cells (PBMCs), obtained from a glioma patient treated with radiotherapy, temozolomide or both. The V gene is TRBV19, the J gene TRBJ2-3; D possibly corresponds to TRBD2 (5 bases). The CDR3 is CASSIGAEGDTQYF. CDR3 DNA sequence: TGTGCCAGTAGTATAGGTGCTGAGGGAGATACGCAGTATTTT.